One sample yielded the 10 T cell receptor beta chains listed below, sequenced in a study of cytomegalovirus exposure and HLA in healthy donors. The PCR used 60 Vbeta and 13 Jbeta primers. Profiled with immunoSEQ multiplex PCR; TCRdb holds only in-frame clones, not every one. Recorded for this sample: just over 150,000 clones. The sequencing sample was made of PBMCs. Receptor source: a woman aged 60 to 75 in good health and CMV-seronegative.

CDR3 region: CASSLRDWNTGELFF. CDR3 sequence (DNA): TGCGCCAGCAGCCTCCGGGACTGGAACACCGGGGAGCTGTTTTTT. The J gene is TRBJ2-2, the V gene TRBV5-1; tentative D call: TRBD2 (6 bases). V dropped 4 bases and J dropped 1 base, with 11 bases sitting between them. Germline-derived CDR1 and CDR2 are SGHRS and YFSETQ. The CDR3 extends over 15 amino acids.

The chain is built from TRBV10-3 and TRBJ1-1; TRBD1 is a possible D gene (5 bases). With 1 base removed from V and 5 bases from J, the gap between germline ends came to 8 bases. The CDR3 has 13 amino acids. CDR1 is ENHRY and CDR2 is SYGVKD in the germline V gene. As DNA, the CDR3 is TGTGCCATCAGTGAGTTGGGGGGGACTGAAGCTTTCTTT. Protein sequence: CAISELGGTEAFF.

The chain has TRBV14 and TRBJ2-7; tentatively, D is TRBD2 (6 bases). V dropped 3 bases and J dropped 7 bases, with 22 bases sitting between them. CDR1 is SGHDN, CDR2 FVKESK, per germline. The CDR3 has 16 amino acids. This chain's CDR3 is CASSQPGLSRVGEQYF. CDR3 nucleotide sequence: TGTGCCAGCAGCCAGCCGGGACTTTCCAGAGTGGGTGAGCAGTACTTC.

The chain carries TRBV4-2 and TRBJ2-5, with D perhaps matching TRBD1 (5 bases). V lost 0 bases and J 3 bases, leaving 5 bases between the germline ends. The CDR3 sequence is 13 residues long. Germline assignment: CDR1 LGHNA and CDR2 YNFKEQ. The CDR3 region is CASSQDREETQYF. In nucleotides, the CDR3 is TGTGCCAGCAGCCAAGACAGGGAAGAGACCCAGTACTTC.

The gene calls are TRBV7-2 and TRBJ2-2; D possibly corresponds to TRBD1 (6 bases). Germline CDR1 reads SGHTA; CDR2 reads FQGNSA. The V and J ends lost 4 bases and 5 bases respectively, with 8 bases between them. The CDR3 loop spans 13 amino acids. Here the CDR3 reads CASSYRVTGELFF. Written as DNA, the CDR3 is TGTGCCAGCAGCTACAGGGTAACCGGGGAGCTGTTTTTT.

CDR3 sequence (DNA): TGTGCCAGTAACCAGCGGGGGACTTACAATGAGCAGTTCTTC. Translation: CASNQRGTYNEQFF. The V gene is TRBV19, the J gene TRBJ2-1; 8 bases line up with TRBD2. CDR1 and CDR2 (germline): LNHDA, SQIVND (reference sequence). The junction had 6 bases not matched to a gene; V was cut back by 7 bases and J by 4 bases. The CDR3 sequence is 14 residues long.

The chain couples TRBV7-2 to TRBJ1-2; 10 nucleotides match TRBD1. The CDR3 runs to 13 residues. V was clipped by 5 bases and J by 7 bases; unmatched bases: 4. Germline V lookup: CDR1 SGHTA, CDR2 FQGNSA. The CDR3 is CASSRQGAAGYTF. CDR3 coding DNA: TGTGCCAGCAGCCGACAGGGGGCGGCTGGCTACACCTTC.

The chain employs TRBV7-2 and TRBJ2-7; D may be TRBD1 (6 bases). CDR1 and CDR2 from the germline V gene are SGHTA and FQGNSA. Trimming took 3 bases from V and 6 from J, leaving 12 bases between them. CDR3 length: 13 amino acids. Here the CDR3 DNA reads TGTGCCAGCAGCTTTCCCTGGACAGTCGAGCAGTACTTC. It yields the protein CASSFPWTVEQYF.

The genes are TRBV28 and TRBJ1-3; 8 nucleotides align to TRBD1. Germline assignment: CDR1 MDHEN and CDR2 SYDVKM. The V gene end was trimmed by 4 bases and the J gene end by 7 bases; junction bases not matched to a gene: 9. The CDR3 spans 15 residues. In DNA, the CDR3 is TGTGCCAGCAGTTCTCCGGGACAGGTCGGGAACACCATATATTTT. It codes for CASSSPGQVGNTIYF.

In nucleotides, the CDR3 is TGTGCCAGCAGTTACTCAGACAGCTCTGGAAACACCATATATTTT. Its protein product is CASSYSDSSGNTIYF. The chain employs TRBV6-5 and TRBJ1-3; a possible D gene is TRBD1 (5 bases). CDR1 and CDR2 (germline): MNHEY, SVGAGI. CDR3 size: 15 residues. V lost 0 bases to trimming and J lost 0 bases, with 6 bases between them.